Presented here are 11 T cell receptor beta chains from one specimen sequenced in a study of blood T cell repertoires in COVID-19. Repertoires were generated with immunoSEQ multiplex PCR, while TCRdb's copy carries only in-frame clones and drops some. This repertoire shows roughly 100,000 clones, roughly 87% found once; its top ten account for more than 5.5%. The specimen sequenced was peripheral blood. The source of these receptors is a human donor in a cohort sampled during active COVID-19.

The genes are TRBV6-6 and TRBJ2-7; possibly TRBD1 for D (5 bases). This CDR3 spans 11 amino acids. Germline CDR1 reads MNHNY; CDR2 reads SVGAGI (reference sequence). Trimming stripped 6 bases from V and 7 bases from J, with 10 bases between. The CDR3 nucleotides are TGTGCCAGCAGCCAGGGCAGGGAGCAGTACTTC. This translates into CASSQGREQYF.

The CDR3 DNA reads as TGTGCCAGCAGCCCGGGACTAGCGGGGGGGCTCGGGGAGCTGTTTTTT. Amino acid sequence: CASSPGLAGGLGELFF. The gene calls are TRBV5-4 and TRBJ2-2, with TRBD2 identical over 16 bases. This CDR3 has 16 residues. Trimming removed 4 bases from V and 7 bases from J; junction bases left unmatched: 4. Per the germline V gene, CDR1 is SGHNT and CDR2 is YYREEE (reference sequence).

A few counts support this clone. The rearrangement joins TRBV28 to TRBJ1-6; 10 bases map to TRBD1. CDR1 is MDHEN and CDR2 is SYDVKM in the germline V gene. The CDR3 has 17 residues. Germline trimming cut 0 bases from V and 5 bases from J; bases unmatched to any gene: 4. The CDR3 DNA follows: TGTGCCAGCAGTTTATGGGGGACAGGGGCCGATAATTCACCCCTCCACTTT. Translating gives CASSLWGTGADNSPLHF.

The CDR3 protein is CASSSGGKGEKLFF. CDR3 in DNA: TGTGCCAGCAGTTCAGGGGGCAAGGGTGAAAAACTGTTTTTT. V usage is TRBV27 and J usage is TRBJ1-4; 8 bases map to TRBD1. The trim removed 4 bases at V and 7 bases at J, leaving 5 bases unmatched. This CDR3 is built from 14 residues. The germline CDR1 and CDR2 sequences are MNHEY and SMNVEV (reference sequence).

V is TRBV3-1 (or the pseudogene TRBV3-2) and J is TRBJ2-2, with D possibly TRBD2 on 5 matching bases. The germline V gene has CDR1 LGHDT and CDR2 YNNKEL (reference sequence). The CDR3 covers 14 residues. V was shortened by 1 base and J by 7 bases, with 10 bases between the two germline ends. This CDR3 is CASSQGRGVGELFF. The CDR3 bases are TGTGCCAGCAGCCAAGGTCGGGGAGTCGGGGAGCTGTTTTTT.

This clone was counted a few times. This chain joins TRBV7-9 and TRBJ2-3; TRBD1 matches 9 bases. The CDR3 length is 15 residues. The germline gives CDR1 SEHNR, CDR2 FQNEAQ (reference sequence). The junction had 6 bases not matched to a gene; V was cut back by 6 bases and J by 2 bases. In DNA form, the CDR3 reads TGTGCCAGCAGACAGGGACAGGGAGACACAGATACGCAGTATTTT. Amino acids: CASRQGQGDTDTQYF.

J is TRBJ2-1 and V is TRBV9; 9 positions agree with TRBD1. This CDR3 has 16 residues. Per the germline V gene, CDR1 is SGDLS and CDR2 is YYNGEE. The ends lost 4 bases at V and 6 bases at J; junction bases unmatched: 11. CDR3 protein: CASSKRGQGATNEQFF. CDR3 DNA sequence: TGTGCCAGCAGCAAGCGGGGACAGGGCGCTACCAATGAGCAGTTCTTC. The variable domain in full, completed from reference TRBV9 and TRBJ2-1, reads DSGVTQTPKHLITATGQRVTLRCSPRSGDLSVYWYQQSLDQGLQFLIQYYNGEERAKGNILERFSAQQFPDLHSELNLSSLELGDSALYFCASSKRGQGATNEQFFGPGTRLTVL.

The chain joins TRBV2 to TRBJ2-5; a possible D gene is TRBD2 (5 bases). This CDR3 is built from 11 residues. Germline CDR1 SNHLY, CDR2 FYNNEI. V dropped 6 bases and J dropped 3 bases, with 5 bases sitting between them. CDR3 protein: CASSGEETQYF. CDR3 bases: TGTGCCAGCAGCGGGGAAGAGACCCAGTACTTC.

The V and J genes are TRBV15 and TRBJ2-3; 9 nucleotides align to TRBD1. CDR1 and CDR2 from the germline V gene are LNHNV and YYDKDF (reference sequence). The V and J ends lost 9 bases and 7 bases, in that order; junction bases with no gene match: 11. This CDR3 has 14 residues. CDR3 residues: CATRKFDRGYTQYF. Written as DNA, the CDR3 is TGTGCCACGCGTAAATTTGACAGGGGGTATACGCAGTATTTT.

The V call is TRBV11-2, the J call TRBJ2-3; D may be TRBD2 (6 bases). Between the trimmed V and J ends, which lost 4 bases and 7 bases, there was a span of 9 bases. Germline CDR1 reads SGHAT; CDR2 reads FQNNGV. CDR3 length: 12 amino acids. This CDR3 is CASSWDSYTQYF. Here the CDR3 DNA reads TGTGCCAGCAGCTGGGACTCCTATACGCAGTATTTT.

The J gene is TRBJ2-5, the V gene TRBV2; D is ambiguous. V was cut by 6 bases and J by 5 bases, with 4 bases left in between. The CDR3 loop spans 10 amino acids. Germline V gene lookup returns CDR1 SNHLY and CDR2 FYNNEI. The CDR3 nucleotides read TGTGCCAGCAGGTCGGAGACCCAGTACTTC. Its protein product is CASRSETQYF.